This T cell receptor (beta chain) is from a study of cytomegalovirus exposure and HLA in healthy donors. About the study: An earlier analysis found fewer than 140 million unique TCR beta sequences from approximately 190 million T cells. The study's early data release held 75 million to 95 million unique TCRs from HLA-typed donors. Study conclusions and caveats: Association of a missense DCLRE1C variant with TCR beta V- and J-gene trimming was reported in a later analysis. Published work reported that the classifier diagnosed cytomegalovirus status with high specificity and sensitivity.

60 Vbeta and 13 Jbeta primers were used in PCR. Clones were read by immunoSEQ multiplex PCR, and TCRdb kept only the in-frame ones, dropping some. The sample has under 150,000 clones, roughly four fifths seen once. Worth noting for this clone: Its antigen is not known.

V dropped 5 bases and J dropped 3; count of bases not matched to a gene: 3. This CDR3 is 14 amino acids long. From germline, CDR1 is SGHTA and CDR2 FQGTGA. This sequence joins TRBV7-3 and TRBJ2-1; 8 bases line up with TRBD1. This receptor was taken from a woman in her fifties or sixties in good health and CMV-seropositive. Material: PBMCs. CDR3 nucleotides: TGTGCCAGCAGCCTCGGACAGGGCTACAATGAGCAGTTCTTC. It is translated as CASSLGQGYNEQFF.